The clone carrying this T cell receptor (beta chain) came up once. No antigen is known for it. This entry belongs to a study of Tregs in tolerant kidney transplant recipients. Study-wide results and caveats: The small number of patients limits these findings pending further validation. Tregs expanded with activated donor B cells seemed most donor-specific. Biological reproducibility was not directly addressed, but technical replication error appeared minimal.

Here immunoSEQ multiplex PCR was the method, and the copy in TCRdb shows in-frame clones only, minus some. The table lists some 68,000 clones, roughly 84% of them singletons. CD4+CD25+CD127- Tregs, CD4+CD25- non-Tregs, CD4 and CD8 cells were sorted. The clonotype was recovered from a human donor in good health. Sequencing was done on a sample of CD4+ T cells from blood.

CDR3 bases: TGTGCCAGCTCACCCGAGGACAGGGTTGAATGGGAGACCCAGTACTTC. Translation: CASSPEDRVEWETQYF. The chain uses TRBV18 and TRBJ2-5, with 8 nucleotides matching TRBD1. The CDR3 is made up of 16 amino acids. Germline V gene lookup returns CDR1 KGHSH and CDR2 LQKENI. J gave up 5 bases and V 3 bases, and 11 bases lay outside the gene matches.